Below, one TCR beta chain is given with its context. Its antigen is currently unknown. This may be a read error: a much more frequent sequence differs by one nucleotide. These data originate in a study of molecular identifiers for immune sequencing clone quantification. In the study overall: Across replicate runs, RNA obtained from approximately 20,000 or 98,000 naive CD8 cells was divided into five, with four undergoing sequencing.

TCRdb ran MiXCR on the PCR reads and lists one entry per CDR3 protein. This sample has 490,000 or so distinct CDR3 sequences, with 25% found just once. Regarding the study as a whole: Among around 1 million naive cells, as was reported, spiked Jurkat TCR RNA from one cell was detectable. Naive cells had under 1% of molecules in clones above 20 RNA copies, effectors over 98%.

The CDR3 is made up of 16 amino acids. CDR1 SGHRS and CDR2 YFSETQ come from the germline V gene. The V end lost 0 bases, the J end lost 3 bases, and 16 bases lay between the germline ends. CD8+CD4-CCR7+CD45RA+ sorting gave the naive CD8 T cells. J is TRBJ2-7 and V is TRBV5-1; D possibly corresponds to TRBD1 (6 bases). The sequence was collected from a human donor in good health. Some libraries in this study had Jurkat cell RNA spiked in. Sequencing was carried out using naive CD8+ T cells from blood, with Jurkat cell RNA spiked in. Sample subset: FACS-sorted CD8+CD4-CCR7+CD45RA+ naive T cells. The CDR3 is CASSLETPGAGYEQYF. In DNA form, the CDR3 reads TGCGCCAGCAGCTTGGAGACTCCAGGGGCAGGCTACGAGCAGTACTTC.